This T cell receptor beta chain was obtained from a study of T-cell memory formation after mild COVID-19. Study background: Clusters were largely donor specific. General study findings and limits: Contracting clones, day 15 to 85, had balanced CD4/CD8, and later expanders favored CD4+.

A remark on this clonotype: The antigen is unknown.

Germline CDR1 reads LGHNA; CDR2 reads YNFKEQ. V was shortened by 0 bases and J by 6 bases, with 9 bases between the two germline ends. This CDR3 spans 13 amino acids. Via MiXCR, TCRdb re-called the 5' RACE reads, giving one row per CDR3 protein. The table has 200,000 to 250,000 distinct CDR3 sequences, less than 20% seen once. Material for sequencing was PBMCs or a T cell subset sorted from them (not recorded which). The source of this sequence is a man aged 18 to 29 who had mild COVID-19 (a few samples of this study predate the infection). Cell type and time point are not known. The rearrangement joins TRBV4-2 to TRBJ2-7, with D possibly being TRBD2 (6 bases). The CDR3 spells CASSQEGGVEQYF. CDR3 nucleotides: TGTGCCAGCAGCCAAGAAGGCGGGGTCGAGCAGTACTTC.